A single T cell receptor (beta chain) is shown here with its context. This sample is part of a study of blood T cell repertoires in COVID-19. The CDR3 runs 13 residues. V lost 6 bases and J lost 8, with 14 bases in between. Some clones are missing from TCRdb's copy, which holds only in-frame ones; the method was immunoSEQ multiplex PCR. The sample lists tens of thousands of clones; 86% were seen once. This chain connects TRBV12-3 or TRBV12-4 to TRBJ1-5; no clear D gene. Sequencing used peripheral blood. The TCR comes from a woman aged 80 or older with acute or convalescent COVID-19. As DNA, the CDR3 is TGTGCCAGCAGCCGAAGCGGGTTCGAGCCCCAGCATTTT. This translates into CASSRSGFEPQHF.